This section outlines one T cell receptor beta chain sequence together with its context. This entry comes from a study of T cell responses to AZD1222 COVID-19 vaccine. Repertoires were generated with immunoSEQ multiplex PCR, while TCRdb's copy carries only in-frame clones and drops some. The table has over 85,000 clones, approximately 90% seen once. The V and J ends lost 0 bases and 5 bases respectively, with 12 bases between them. The CDR3 has 15 residues. CDR1 is SGDLS and CDR2 is YYNGEE in the germline V gene. Specimen: peripheral blood, collected on day 0 of AZD1222 vaccination. This TCR was sampled from an adult in good health. The J gene is TRBJ2-4, the V gene TRBV9; the D is unclear. CDR3 amino acids: CASSVDGYGENIQYF. CDR3 DNA sequence: TGTGCCAGCAGCGTAGACGGGTACGGCGAAAACATTCAGTACTTC.